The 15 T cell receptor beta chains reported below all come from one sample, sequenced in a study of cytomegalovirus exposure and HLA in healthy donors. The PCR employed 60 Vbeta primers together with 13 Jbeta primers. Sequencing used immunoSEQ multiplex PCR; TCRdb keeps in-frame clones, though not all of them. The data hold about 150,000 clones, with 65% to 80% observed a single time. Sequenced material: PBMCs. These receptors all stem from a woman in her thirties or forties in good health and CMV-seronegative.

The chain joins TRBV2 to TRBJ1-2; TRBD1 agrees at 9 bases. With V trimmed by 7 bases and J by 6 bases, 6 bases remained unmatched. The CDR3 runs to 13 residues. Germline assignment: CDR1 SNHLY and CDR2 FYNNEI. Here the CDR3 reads CASKPGQGNGYTF. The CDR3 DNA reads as TGTGCCAGCAAACCGGGACAGGGTAATGGCTACACCTTC.

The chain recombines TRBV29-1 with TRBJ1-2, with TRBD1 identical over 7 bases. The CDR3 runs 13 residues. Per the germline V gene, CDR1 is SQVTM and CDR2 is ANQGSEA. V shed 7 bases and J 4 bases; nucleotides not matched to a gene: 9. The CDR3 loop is CSGGTGDGYGYTF. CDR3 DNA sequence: TGCAGCGGCGGTACAGGGGATGGCTATGGCTACACCTTC.

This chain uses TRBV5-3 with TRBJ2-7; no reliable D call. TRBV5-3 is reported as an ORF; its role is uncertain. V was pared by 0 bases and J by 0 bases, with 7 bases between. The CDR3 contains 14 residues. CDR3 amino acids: CARSLDRSSYEQYF. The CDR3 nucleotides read TGTGCCAGAAGCTTGGATCGTAGCTCCTACGAGCAGTACTTC.

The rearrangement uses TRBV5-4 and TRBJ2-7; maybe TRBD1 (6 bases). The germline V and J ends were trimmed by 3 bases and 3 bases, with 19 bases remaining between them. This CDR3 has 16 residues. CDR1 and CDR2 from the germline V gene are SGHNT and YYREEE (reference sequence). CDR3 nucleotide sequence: TGTGCCAGCAGCTCCGATGGGGGCAGGGGCATCTACGAGCAGTACTTC. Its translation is CASSSDGGRGIYEQYF.

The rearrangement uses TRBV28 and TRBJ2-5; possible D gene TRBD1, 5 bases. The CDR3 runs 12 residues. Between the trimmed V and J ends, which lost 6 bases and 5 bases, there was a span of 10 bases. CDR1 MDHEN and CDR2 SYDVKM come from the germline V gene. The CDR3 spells CASSQGWETQYF. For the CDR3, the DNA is TGTGCCAGCAGCCAGGGTTGGGAGACCCAGTACTTC. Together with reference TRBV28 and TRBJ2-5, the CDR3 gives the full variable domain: DVKVTQSSRYLVKRTGEKVFLECVQDMDHENMFWYRQDPGLGLRLIYFSYDVKMKEKGDIPEGYSVSREKKERFSLILESASTNQTSMYLCASSQGWETQYFGPGTRLLVL.

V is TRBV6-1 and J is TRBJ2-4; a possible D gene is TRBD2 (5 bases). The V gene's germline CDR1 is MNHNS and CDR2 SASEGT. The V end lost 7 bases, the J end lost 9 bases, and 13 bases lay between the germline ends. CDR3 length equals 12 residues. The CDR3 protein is CASMVGSGIQYF. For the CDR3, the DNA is TGTGCCAGCATGGTAGGGAGCGGCATTCAGTACTTC.

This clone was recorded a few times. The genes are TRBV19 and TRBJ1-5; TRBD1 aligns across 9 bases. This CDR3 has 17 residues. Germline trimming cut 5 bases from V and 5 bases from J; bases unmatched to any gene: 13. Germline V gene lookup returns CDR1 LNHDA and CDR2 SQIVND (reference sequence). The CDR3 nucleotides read TGTGCCAGTAGTCATAGGTGGGACAGGGTAATCGATCAGCCCCAGCATTTT. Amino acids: CASSHRWDRVIDQPQHF.

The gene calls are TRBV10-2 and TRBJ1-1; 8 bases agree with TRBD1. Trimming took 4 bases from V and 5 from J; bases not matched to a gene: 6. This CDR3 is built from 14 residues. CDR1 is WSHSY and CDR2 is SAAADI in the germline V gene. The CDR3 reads CASSGTGWKTEAFF. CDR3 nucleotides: TGCGCCAGCAGTGGGACAGGGTGGAAGACTGAAGCTTTCTTT.

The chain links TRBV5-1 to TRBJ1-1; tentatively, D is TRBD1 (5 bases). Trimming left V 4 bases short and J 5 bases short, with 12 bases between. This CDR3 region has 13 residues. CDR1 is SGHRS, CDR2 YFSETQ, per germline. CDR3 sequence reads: CASSPGGETEAFF. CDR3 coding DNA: TGCGCCAGCAGCCCGGGAGGGGAGACTGAAGCTTTCTTT.

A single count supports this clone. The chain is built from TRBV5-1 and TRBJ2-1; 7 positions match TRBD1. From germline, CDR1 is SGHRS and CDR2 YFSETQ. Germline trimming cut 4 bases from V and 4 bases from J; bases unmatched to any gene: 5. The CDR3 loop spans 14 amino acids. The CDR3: CASSVGTAYNEQFF. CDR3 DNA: TGCGCCAGCAGCGTCGGGACAGCTTACAATGAGCAGTTCTTC.

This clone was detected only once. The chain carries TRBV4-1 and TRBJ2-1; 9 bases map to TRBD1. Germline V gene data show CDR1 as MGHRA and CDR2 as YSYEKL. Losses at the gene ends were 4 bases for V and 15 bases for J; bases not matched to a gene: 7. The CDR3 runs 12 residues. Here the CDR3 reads CASSPTGGFAFF. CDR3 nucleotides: TGCGCCAGCAGCCCAACAGGGGGCTTCGCGTTCTTC.

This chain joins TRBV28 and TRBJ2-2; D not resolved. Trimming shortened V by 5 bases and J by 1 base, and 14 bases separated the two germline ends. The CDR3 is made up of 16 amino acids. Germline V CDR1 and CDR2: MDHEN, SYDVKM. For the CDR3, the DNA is TGTGCCAGCAGTCGCGGTGTCGGAGTGAACACCGGGGAGCTGTTTTTT. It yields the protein CASSRGVGVNTGELFF.

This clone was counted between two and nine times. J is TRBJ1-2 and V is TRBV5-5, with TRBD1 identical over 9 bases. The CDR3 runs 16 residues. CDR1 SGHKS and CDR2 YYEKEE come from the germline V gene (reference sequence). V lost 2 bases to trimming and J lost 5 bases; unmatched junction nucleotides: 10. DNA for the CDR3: TGTGCCAGCAGCTTTTCTTTCCGACAGGGGGGGTATGGCTACACCTTC. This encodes CASSFSFRQGGYGYTF.

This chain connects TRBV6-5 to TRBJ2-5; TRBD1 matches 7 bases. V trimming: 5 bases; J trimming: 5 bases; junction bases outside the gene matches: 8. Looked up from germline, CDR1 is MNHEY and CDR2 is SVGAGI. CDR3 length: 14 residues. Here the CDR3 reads CASSLTGQPETQYF. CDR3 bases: TGTGCCAGCAGTCTCACGGGACAGCCCGAGACCCAGTACTTC.

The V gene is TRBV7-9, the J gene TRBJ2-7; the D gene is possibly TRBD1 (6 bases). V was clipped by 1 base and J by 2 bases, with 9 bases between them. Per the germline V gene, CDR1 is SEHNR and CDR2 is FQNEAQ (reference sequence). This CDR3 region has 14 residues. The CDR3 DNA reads TGTGCCAGCAGCTTAGGAGGGGGAACCTACGAGCAGTACTTC. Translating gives CASSLGGGTYEQYF.